These 22 T cell receptor beta chains share one sample of origin, sequenced in a study of blood T cell repertoires in COVID-19 (dated by TCRdb to the early 2020s). The method behind the library was the immunoSEQ multiplex PCR assay. TCRdb took over this immuneACCESS table, retaining in-frame rearrangements with V and J assigned. Such tables are incomplete; in checked studies, under half of the missing clones stem from an unresolved V gene, and the remainder is unexplained. The sample contains some 160,000 clones, approximately 82% of them found a single time. Approximately 18% of the sample rests with the top ten. The sequencing input was peripheral blood. The receptors stem from a woman between 65 and 79 years old who had recovered from COVID-19.

This rearrangement joins TRBV6-6 to TRBJ1-2, with 8 bases aligning to TRBD1. Germline V gene lookup returns CDR1 MNHNY and CDR2 SVGAGI (reference sequence). The CDR3 is made up of 14 amino acids. Trimming took 5 bases from V and 8 from J; bases not matched to a gene: 10. The CDR3 DNA follows: TGTGCCAGCAGTCCCGCTGACAGGGGTGGCGGCTACACCTTC. This encodes CASSPADRGGGYTF.

The chain uses TRBV3-1 (or the pseudogene TRBV3-2) and TRBJ1-2; 7 nucleotides align to TRBD1. The J segment lost 7 bases and the V segment lost 4 bases, leaving 6 bases of the junction unmatched. Per germline, CDR1 LGHDT and CDR2 YNNKEL (reference sequence). The CDR3 loop spans 13 amino acids. The CDR3 DNA is TGTGCCAGCAGCCCCCGACAGGGTGGTGGCTACACCTTC. As protein: CASSPRQGGGYTF.

This clone was picked up one time. The chain is built from TRBV6-2 or TRBV6-3 and TRBJ2-5; D is possibly TRBD2 (6 bases). The CDR3 has 14 amino acids. Trimming shortened V by 6 bases and J by 4 bases, and 15 bases separated the two germline ends. Germline values: CDR1 MNHEY, CDR2 SVGEGT. The CDR3: CASSHTLGGETQYF. CDR3 DNA: TGTGCCAGCAGCCACACACTGGGGGGAGAGACCCAGTACTTC.

The chain recombines TRBV5-8 with TRBJ2-1; TRBD2 is a possible D gene (6 bases). V shed 7 bases and J shed 9 bases, with 14 bases lying between them. This CDR3 has 12 amino acids. Germline V gives CDR1 SGHTS, CDR2 YDEGEE. The CDR3 loop reads CASPRPGGEQFF. CDR3 bases: TGTGCCAGCCCCAGGCCCGGGGGTGAGCAGTTCTTC.

The V and J genes are TRBV7-6 and TRBJ1-5, with a possible D match to TRBD1 (5 bases). Trimming removed 3 bases from V and 2 bases from J, with 17 bases in between. This CDR3 is built from 17 residues. The germline V gene encodes CDR1 SGHVS and CDR2 FNYEAQ. CDR3 region: CASSLGGLGVGNQPQHF. CDR3 nucleotides: TGTGCCAGCAGCTTGGGTGGACTAGGGGTTGGCAATCAGCCCCAGCATTTT.

The V gene is TRBV5-1, the J gene TRBJ2-1; 9 bases agree with TRBD2. V lost 4 bases, J lost 5 bases, and 10 bases stayed unmatched. Germline CDR1 and CDR2: SGHRS and YFSETQ. The CDR3 is 16 amino acids. CDR3 region: CASSLEGLALDNEQFF. The CDR3 DNA sequence: TGCGCCAGCAGCCTAGAGGGACTAGCATTGGACAATGAGCAGTTCTTC.

The CDR3 spells CASSDNRVGSPLHF. The CDR3 region has the DNA TGTGCCAGCAGTGACAACAGGGTTGGTTCACCCCTCCACTTT. This chain links TRBV2 with TRBJ1-6; possibly TRBD1 for D (6 bases). The CDR3 extends over 14 amino acids. V was cut by 3 bases and J by 9 bases, with 12 bases left in between. Germline V gene sequence: CDR1 SNHLY, CDR2 FYNNEI.

This chain connects TRBV30 to TRBJ1-5; D perhaps matches TRBD1 (5 bases). The germline CDR1 and CDR2 sequences are GTSNPN and SVGIG (reference sequence). The length of the CDR3 is 14 residues. With 1 base removed from V and 0 bases from J, the gap between germline ends came to 7 bases. Written as DNA, the CDR3 is TGTGCCTGGAGTGCAGGGAATAGCAATCAGCCCCAGCATTTT. It translates to CAWSAGNSNQPQHF.

V gene TRBV9 combines with J gene TRBJ1-4; tentative D call: TRBD1 (5 bases). The CDR3 is made up of 15 amino acids. The V gene's germline CDR1 is SGDLS and CDR2 YYNGEE. Trimming removed 4 bases from V and 6 bases from J, with 16 bases in between. Written as DNA, the CDR3 is TGTGCCAGCAGCCCCCGGGGGGGGATCGATGAAAAACTGTTTTTT. Its translation is CASSPRGGIDEKLFF.

The rearrangement links TRBV30 to TRBJ1-2, with D possibly TRBD1 on 6 matching bases. V was cut by 5 bases and J by 2 bases, with 21 bases left in between. The CDR3 is 16 amino acids. Germline CDR1 reads GTSNPN; CDR2 reads SVGIG (reference sequence). CDR3 nucleotide sequence: TGTGCCTGGCCGCGTGACGGGTGGGGGGGCAACTATGGCTACACCTTC. Residues: CAWPRDGWGGNYGYTF. The full variable domain, in which reference TRBV30 and TRBJ1-2 provide the parts outside the CDR3, is SQTIHQWPATLVQPVGSPLSLECTVEGTSNPNLYWYRQAAGRGLQLLFYSVGIGQISSEVPQNLSASRPQDRQFILSSKKLLLSDSGFYLCAWPRDGWGGNYGYTFGSGTRLTVV.

The chain recombines TRBV5-8 with TRBJ1-5, with D perhaps TRBD1 (6 bases). There are 16 residues in the CDR3. CDR1 SGHTS and CDR2 YDEGEE come from the germline V gene. Trimming took 3 bases from V and 2 from J, leaving 15 bases between them. The CDR3 sequence is CASSSRVGAGNQPQHF. For the CDR3, the DNA is TGTGCCAGCAGCTCCCGGGTGGGGGCGGGCAATCAGCCCCAGCATTTT.

The chain uses TRBV5-1 and TRBJ2-3; TRBD1 aligns across 12 bases. V was clipped by 4 bases and J by 6 bases; unmatched bases: 6. This CDR3 is built from 15 residues. CDR1 is SGHRS, CDR2 YFSETQ, per germline. CDR3 in amino acids: CASSIRDRGPDTQYF. The CDR3 nucleotides are TGCGCCAGCAGCATCCGGGACAGGGGGCCTGATACGCAGTATTTT.

The chain has TRBV28 and TRBJ1-5; 7 nucleotides agree with TRBD1. Germline CDR1 is MDHEN and CDR2 is SYDVKM. The V gene end was trimmed by 6 bases and the J gene end by 0 bases; junction bases not matched to a gene: 11. The CDR3 totals 17 residues. DNA of the CDR3: TGTGCCAGCAGGAACCGACAGGGCACCAATAGCAATCAGCCCCAGCATTTT. As protein: CASRNRQGTNSNQPQHF.

This clone was detected only once. J is TRBJ1-1 and V is TRBV5-4, with D possibly matching TRBD1 (6 bases). The CDR3 length is 14 residues. The V end was cut by 4 bases, the J end by 3 bases, with 13 bases between. Germline CDR1 and CDR2: SGHNT and YYREEE (reference sequence). CDR3 in DNA: TGTGCCAGCAGCCCAAACAAGGGGGACACTGAAGCTTTCTTT. Translating it yields CASSPNKGDTEAFF.

This chain joins TRBV19 and TRBJ2-7; D call uncertain. V was pared by 9 bases and J by 4 bases, with 4 bases between. Germline-derived CDR1 and CDR2 are LNHDA and SQIVND (reference sequence). This CDR3 region has 9 residues. CDR3 loop: CASGYEQYF. The CDR3 DNA reads TGTGCCAGCGGTTACGAGCAGTACTTC.

The gene calls are TRBV12-5 and TRBJ2-3; D remains ambiguous. There are 13 residues in the CDR3. V lost 7 bases to trimming and J lost 0 bases, with 8 bases between them. Per the germline V gene, CDR1 is LGHNT and CDR2 is FRNRAP. CDR3 sequence (DNA): TGTGCTAGTGTGGCCAAAAGCACAGATACGCAGTATTTT. Amino acids: CASVAKSTDTQYF.

In its sample, this clone was seen many times. The chain couples TRBV5-1 to TRBJ2-7; tentative D call: TRBD2 (7 bases). Germline V gene sequence: CDR1 SGHRS, CDR2 YFSETQ. This CDR3 is built from 16 residues. Trimming left V 0 bases short and J 0 bases short, with 13 bases between. CDR3 sequence (DNA): TGCGCCAGCAGCTTGGTGGGGGGGCGTAGCTCCTACGAGCAGTACTTC. Translating gives CASSLVGGRSSYEQYF.

J is TRBJ1-2 and V is TRBV2; 11 positions match TRBD1. The CDR3 is 14 amino acids. J was trimmed by 2 bases and V by 6 bases; bases with no gene match: 2. CDR1 and CDR2 (germline): SNHLY, FYNNEI. In DNA, the CDR3 is TGTGCCAGCAGGAGGGACAGGGGGAACTATGGCTACACCTTC. It translates to CASRRDRGNYGYTF. The full variable domain, with the rest looked up from reference TRBV2 and TRBJ1-2, is EPEVTQTPSHQVTQMGQEVILRCVPISNHLYFYWYRQILGQKVEFLVSFYNNEISEKSEIFDDQFSVERPDGSNFTLKIRSTKLEDSAMYFCASRRDRGNYGYTFGSGTRLTVV.

This chain uses TRBV5-1 with TRBJ1-5; a weak D match, TRBD1 (6 bases). Germline V lookup: CDR1 SGHRS, CDR2 YFSETQ. There are 15 residues in the CDR3. Between the trimmed V and J ends, which lost 2 bases and 2 bases, there was a span of 11 bases. The CDR3 coding sequence is TGCGCCAGCAGCTTTGGGGGCGCGGGCAATCAGCCCCAGCATTTT. Protein product: CASSFGGAGNQPQHF.

The chain couples TRBV2 to TRBJ2-2, with a possible D match to TRBD1 (6 bases). CDR1 and CDR2 (germline): SNHLY, FYNNEI. Trimming shortened V by 6 bases and J by 0 bases, and 11 bases separated the two germline ends. The CDR3 covers 15 residues. As DNA, the CDR3 is TGTGCCAGCAGCCGGTGGGGGCCGAACACCGGGGAGCTGTTTTTT. It codes for CASSRWGPNTGELFF. Drawing the rest from reference TRBV2 and TRBJ2-2, the complete variable domain is EPEVTQTPSHQVTQMGQEVILRCVPISNHLYFYWYRQILGQKVEFLVSFYNNEISEKSEIFDDQFSVERPDGSNFTLKIRSTKLEDSAMYFCASSRWGPNTGELFFGEGSRLTVL.

The rearrangement links TRBV7-6 to TRBJ2-2; D remains ambiguous. Per the germline V gene, CDR1 is SGHVS and CDR2 is FNYEAQ. The CDR3 sequence is 16 residues long. Between the trimmed V and J ends, which lost 1 base and 1 base, there was a span of 10 bases. CDR3 loop: CASSLGVALNTGELFF. As DNA, the CDR3 is TGTGCCAGCAGCTTAGGAGTAGCACTGAACACCGGGGAGCTGTTTTTT.

This clone has a handful of counts. The CDR3 DNA reads as TGTGCCAGCAGTCTCTATCACAGCGGGACCTTGGTGGGTGAGCAGTACTTC. It is translated as CASSLYHSGTLVGEQYF. The chain has TRBV28 and TRBJ2-7, with 7 nucleotides matching TRBD2. The CDR3 length is 17 residues. The germline CDR1 and CDR2 sequences are MDHEN and SYDVKM. Trimming took 5 bases from V and 7 from J; bases not matched to a gene: 20.